The text below deals with one T cell receptor beta chain. Its matching antigen is unknown. The data stem from a study of beta chain features in type 1 diabetes. Study-wide points: Patients' naive, central memory and regulatory TCRB repertoires appeared more alike than those of healthy donors.

The CDR3 covers 14 residues. V was shortened by 5 bases and J by 3 bases, with 14 bases between the two germline ends. Germline V gene sequence: CDR1 PRHDT, CDR2 FYEKMQ (reference sequence). Every isolated RNA sample was fully reverse transcribed, so sequencing captured expressed TCRB transcripts. Read counts averaged around 3.6 million for samples of naive, central memory and regulatory T cells. Some clones are missing from TCRdb's copy, which holds only in-frame ones; the method was immunoSEQ multiplex PCR. The top ten hold roughly 0.017% of the sample, which has about 360,000 clones, around 13% seen once. About 120 mL of blood, on average, came from one heparinised draw per donor.

The source of this sequence is a man between 18 and 35 years old in good health. This chain uses TRBV13 with TRBJ2-7, with D hard to call. Sequences were obtained from naive CD4+ T cells from blood. In DNA form, the CDR3 reads TGTGCCAGCAGCATGGGCCGTAAGAGCTACGAGCAGTACTTC. This codes for CASSMGRKSYEQYF. The variable domain in full, completed from reference TRBV13 and TRBJ2-7, reads AAGVIQSPRHLIKEKRETATLKCYPIPRHDTVYWYQQGPGQDPQFLISFYEKMQSDKGSIPDRFSAQQFSDYHSELNMSSLELGDSALYFCASSMGRKSYEQYFGPGTRLTVT.